This T cell receptor (beta chain) appears in the sequencing data of a study of tissue T cells after allogeneic stem cell transplantation (dated by TCRdb to between 2021 and 2022). Background for the entire study: When multiple samples of a tissue were available, H&E sections were reviewed by a pathologist, and samples with histologically apparent lymphocytes were prioritized for sequencing. The human part of the study was a prospective observational study with no blinding and no randomization. Using research autopsies of patients with and without GVHD, plus mouse models of GVHD, the study profiled TCR beta repertoires across many tissues. The paper's findings and limits, for the study overall: Which tissue TCRs were alloreactive or antigen-specific was not determined in the study, and some clones might have been persisting host cells. Not many T cell clones showed up in more than one patient, yet clustering based on motifs uncovered repertoire signatures that were shared across patients in a tissue-specific way. No blood samples were available for the non-GVHD comparator patients. Sampling depth was acknowledged as a limitation, and the patient cohort was both small and clinically heterogeneous. In both patients and mice, T cells from blood and spleen covered only a limited part of the TCR repertoire found in tissues. Within patients, how anatomically similar tissues were was a major factor shaping TCR repertoire composition, regardless of disease or transplant status.

The time point label corresponds to: human tissue collected at research (rapid) autopsy. Three non-HCT comparator patients with other cancers, having at least five GI tract samples and no known GI disease at death, were selected retrospectively. After a median post-mortem interval of around 10 hours, the autopsy tissues collected included GI sites spanning esophagus to rectum, along with liver, skin and lymphoid organs including spleen. Autopsy specimens were bisected, with one portion flash-frozen in liquid nitrogen and the remainder formalin-fixed, and GI outer muscle layers were removed. Genomic DNA was extracted from frozen tissues using the Mag-Bind Blood & Tissue DNA HDQ 96 Kit on a Chemagic 360 or the DNeasy Blood & Tissue Kit. Extracted DNA was further purified with the Genomic DNA Clean & Concentrator-25 kit because of concern about red blood cell contamination. Notes on this clone: This clone's antigen is unknown. No much larger clone exists at a distance of one base, and base qualities are not known.

V and J lose 3 bases and 7 bases, and a span of 16 bases separates them. CDR1 KGHSH and CDR2 LQKENI were looked up in the germline V gene. The CDR3 goes from the cysteine to the phenylalanine over 15 residues. CDR3 DNA is the only sequence kept; it has 45 bases, read in frame from the first base. The library was built by means of the immunoSEQ multiplex PCR assay. TCRbeta CDR3 sequencing was done by Adaptive Biotechnologies at survey depth, reporting CDR3 sequences, V/J genes, productive frequency and template counts. Amplification of TCR beta CDR3 regions was performed from genomic DNA rather than from RNA. The original methods were these. Pairwise repertoire overlap between tissues was quantified with Jensen-Shannon divergence, where 1 means complete divergence and 0 identical. Based on pairwise JSD values, tissues were grouped by single-linkage agglomerative hierarchical clustering, and the results were shown as dendrograms. All patient samples were analyzed with GLIPH2 using simulation_depth 1000, kmer_min_depth 3 and cdr3_length_cutoff 8, and only groups containing more than two unique CDR3s were kept. A standardized tissue-overlap score was generated by extrapolating Jaccard GLIPH-group overlap across patients to a standard repertoire size of 1000 clones. Linear mixed-effect models, with tissue included as a fixed effect and individual included as a random effect, were used to assess associations of diversity with clinical or experimental variables. The immuneACCESS repertoire file appears here via TCRdb, limited to in-frame rearrangements. These files lack a portion of the clones; in checked studies, under half of the deficit traces to unresolved V genes, and the cause of the others is not known. That table gives V, J and clone size, and the DNA gave D and trimming. The sample data list fewer than 30,000 clones, and around four fifths of these were observed just once. The top ten constitute approximately 8% of the sample.

The input for sequencing was tissue from the ileum, taken at autopsy. The TCR was taken from a female donor older than 55 with lung cancer. The rearrangement combines TRBV18 with TRBJ2-1; the D gene is perhaps TRBD1, on 6 matching bases. The DNA sequence is as follows: TGTGCCAGCTCACCGGATCCACAGGGACGGAATGAGCAGTTCTTC. It specifies CASSPDPQGRNEQFF.